A single sample is the source of the 23 T cell receptor beta chains below, sequenced in a study of T cells in Graves' hyperthyroidism and ophthalmopathy. Authors of the study amplified TCR beta CDR3 regions from RNA transcripts. A set of HTBI primers served as the primers for a first-round RT-PCR of the TCR CDR3. TCRdb called the multiplex PCR reads again in MiXCR, with one record for every CDR3 protein. The table shows some 300,000 distinct CDR3 sequences, with approximately 13% occurring only once. Sequencing used blood. Receptor source: a woman aged 40-49 years with Graves' hyperthyroidism.

The sample holds many counts of this clonotype. The rearrangement joins TRBV30 to TRBJ1-2; 7 bases fit TRBD1. CDR1 GTSNPN and CDR2 SVGIG come from the germline V gene (reference sequence). This CDR3 spans 14 amino acids. V trimming: 2 bases; J trimming: 3 bases; junction bases outside the gene matches: 6. CDR3 coding DNA: TGTGCCTGGAGTACCAGACAGGGCCACTATGGCTACACCTTC. Translating gives CAWSTRQGHYGYTF.

The chain recombines TRBV19 with TRBJ1-6; maybe TRBD1 (5 bases). Germline V gene data show CDR1 as LNHDA and CDR2 as SQIVND (reference sequence). This CDR3 has 15 residues. The V and J ends lost 6 bases and 7 bases respectively, with 16 bases between them. The CDR3 DNA sequence: TGTGCCAGTAGACTAGGGGTCGGGGGGAATTCACCCCTCCACTTT. Residues: CASRLGVGGNSPLHF.

This clonotype was seen repeatedly, ten times or more. V gene TRBV6-1 combines with J gene TRBJ1-1, with 8 bases identical to TRBD1. J gave up 3 bases and V 7 bases, and 7 bases lay outside the gene matches. The CDR3 loop spans 14 amino acids. The germline V gene has CDR1 MNHNS and CDR2 SASEGT. CDR3 sequence reads: CASNQQGDYTEAFF. CDR3 bases: TGTGCCAGCAACCAACAGGGGGACTACACTGAAGCTTTCTTT.

The sample holds many counts of this clonotype. This sequence joins TRBV19 and TRBJ1-1; no firm D call. This CDR3 contains 14 residues. V was trimmed by 3 bases and J by 0 bases, leaving 8 bases between them. Germline-derived CDR1 and CDR2 are LNHDA and SQIVND (reference sequence). This CDR3 reads CASSIPGLNTEAFF. The CDR3 DNA is TGTGCCAGTAGTATTCCGGGATTGAACACTGAAGCTTTCTTT.

The chain uses TRBV6-1 and TRBJ2-2, with a weak D call TRBD1 (5 bases). Germline loops: CDR1 MNHNS, CDR2 SASEGT. This CDR3 has 14 amino acids. V was pared by 8 bases and J by 4 bases, with 14 bases between. The CDR3 is CASVIGQGTGELFF. The CDR3 DNA sequence: TGTGCCAGCGTAATAGGGCAGGGCACCGGGGAGCTGTTTTTT.

This clonotype was counted at least ten times. The chain has TRBV28 and TRBJ2-5; no clear D. There are 14 residues in the CDR3. Trimming removed 2 bases from V and 1 base from J, with 8 bases in between. Germline-derived CDR1 and CDR2 are MDHEN and SYDVKM. The DNA for the CDR3 is TGTGCCAGCAGTTTACCCAGCCTCCAAGAGACCCAGTACTTC. Its translation: CASSLPSLQETQYF.

The sample holds many counts of this clonotype. The chain couples TRBV6-1 to TRBJ1-5; D remains unclear. The CDR3 runs 15 residues. Germline values: CDR1 MNHNS, CDR2 SASEGT. Deletions cut 6 bases from V and 0 bases from J, with 12 bases between. The CDR3 region is CASSLQSLSNQPQHF. DNA for the CDR3: TGTGCCAGCAGCCTACAGAGCCTTAGCAATCAGCCCCAGCATTTT.

This rearrangement joins TRBV28 to TRBJ1-2; 9 bases align to TRBD1. Germline CDR1 reads MDHEN; CDR2 reads SYDVKM. CDR3 length equals 16 residues. The V gene end was trimmed by 3 bases and the J gene end by 6 bases; junction bases not matched to a gene: 11. The CDR3, as DNA: TGTGCCAGCAGTTTTCTAGGACAGGGGTTTAGGGATGGCTACACCTTC. Translated: CASSFLGQGFRDGYTF.

This clonotype was observed a few times. V is TRBV13 and J is TRBJ2-1; possible D gene TRBD2, 5 bases. Germline V gene lookup returns CDR1 PRHDT and CDR2 FYEKMQ (reference sequence). Trimming took 3 bases from V and 9 from J, leaving 15 bases between them. The CDR3 sequence is 14 residues long. This CDR3 reads CASSFPLASREQFF. In nucleotides, the CDR3 is TGTGCCAGCAGCTTTCCGCTAGCATCCCGTGAGCAGTTCTTC. The full variable domain, with the rest looked up from reference TRBV13 and TRBJ2-1, is AAGVIQSPRHLIKEKRETATLKCYPIPRHDTVYWYQQGPGQDPQFLISFYEKMQSDKGSIPDRFSAQQFSDYHSELNMSSLELGDSALYFCASSFPLASREQFFGPGTRLTVL.

This clonotype was seen more than once but under ten times. The chain is built from TRBV5-1 and TRBJ1-4; the D gene is possibly TRBD1 (6 bases). The length of the CDR3 is 14 residues. V lost 6 bases to trimming and J lost 5 bases, with 14 bases between them. Germline-derived CDR1 and CDR2 are SGHRS and YFSETQ. The CDR3: CASTPKGGNEKLFF. The CDR3 nucleotides read TGCGCCAGCACCCCGAAGGGGGGGAATGAAAAACTGTTTTTT.

This rearrangement joins TRBV6-1 to TRBJ2-5; 7 bases map to TRBD2. This CDR3 comprises 17 residues. With V trimmed by 5 bases and J by 1 base, 13 bases remained unmatched. The germline V gene encodes CDR1 MNHNS and CDR2 SASEGT. The CDR3 DNA follows: TGTGCCAGCAGTAAACACCTGGGCGGGAGTGGCCAAGAGACCCAGTACTTC. This codes for CASSKHLGGSGQETQYF.

The chain employs TRBV29-1 and TRBJ2-3; tentative D call: TRBD1 (7 bases). The CDR3 totals 16 residues. Trimming stripped 4 bases from V and 6 bases from J, with 23 bases between. Per the germline V gene, CDR1 is SQVTM and CDR2 is ANQGSEA. The CDR3 region is CSVAEGTANDLDTQYF. The CDR3, as DNA: TGCAGCGTTGCGGAGGGGACAGCCAACGATTTGGATACGCAGTATTTT.

This chain connects TRBV10-3 to TRBJ1-4, with no clear D. CDR1 ENHRY and CDR2 SYGVKD come from the germline V gene. V lost 2 bases and J 3 bases, leaving 7 bases between the germline ends. The CDR3 is 14 amino acids. In nucleotides, the CDR3 is TGTGCCATCAGTGAGCAGGCCTCTAATGAAAAACTGTTTTTT. Translation gives CAISEQASNEKLFF.

This clonotype was observed at least ten times. The chain links TRBV6-1 to TRBJ1-6; possible D gene TRBD1, 6 bases. The CDR3 is made up of 16 amino acids. Per germline, CDR1 MNHNS and CDR2 SASEGT. Trimming stripped 3 bases from V and 2 bases from J, with 11 bases between. The CDR3 loop is CASSEAGDAYNSPLHF. Written as DNA, the CDR3 is TGTGCCAGCAGTGAGGCAGGGGACGCCTATAATTCACCCCTCCACTTT.

This clonotype was seen many times. This chain uses TRBV6-1 with TRBJ2-6; 12 nucleotides match TRBD2. V lost 5 bases to trimming and J lost 0 bases; unmatched junction nucleotides: 5. Germline-derived CDR1 and CDR2 are MNHNS and SASEGT. This CDR3 has 18 amino acids. CDR3 in amino acids: CASSPRTSGASGANVLTF. Written as DNA, the CDR3 is TGTGCCAGCAGTCCTCGGACTAGCGGGGCCTCTGGGGCCAACGTCCTGACTTTC.

The V gene is TRBV7-9, the J gene TRBJ2-3, with D tentatively TRBD1 or TRBD2 (5 bases each). This CDR3 region has 14 residues. Germline V CDR1 and CDR2: SEHNR, FQNEAQ (reference sequence). V was trimmed by 5 bases and J by 8 bases, leaving 17 bases between them. The CDR3 is CASSRGLAVGTQYF. The CDR3 DNA sequence: TGTGCCAGCAGCCGGGGCCTGGCGGTTGGTACGCAGTATTTT.

This clonotype has a handful of counts. This chain links TRBV19 with TRBJ1-4; D is undetermined. Germline assignment: CDR1 LNHDA and CDR2 SQIVND (reference sequence). V was trimmed by 2 bases and J by 8 bases, leaving 9 bases between them. The CDR3 is 13 residues long. This CDR3 is CASSIREEEKLFF. As DNA, the CDR3 is TGTGCCAGTAGTATACGGGAGGAAGAAAAACTGTTTTTT.

The CDR3 DNA sequence: TGTGCCAGCAGTGAAACCTCAGTTGGCGGCGAGCAGTACTTC. Protein sequence: CASSETSVGGEQYF. This chain uses TRBV6-1 with TRBJ2-7; the D is unclear. The CDR3 is 14 amino acids. The germline V gene has CDR1 MNHNS and CDR2 SASEGT. V was shortened by 2 bases and J by 6 bases, with 14 bases between the two germline ends.

A few counts support this clonotype. The CDR3 sequence is CASSYRVSKGGYTF. As DNA, the CDR3 is TGTGCCAGCAGTTACCGGGTCTCTAAGGGCGGCTACACCTTC. The rearrangement uses TRBV12-3 or TRBV12-4 and TRBJ1-2; D is unresolved. The CDR3 consists of 14 residues. Trimming cost V 4 bases and J 8 bases, with 17 bases left between them.

The V call is TRBV4-2, the J call TRBJ2-7; weak D call: TRBD1 (6 bases). Germline V gene data show CDR1 as LGHNA and CDR2 as YNFKEQ. The CDR3 covers 14 residues. The V end was cut by 0 bases, the J end by 6 bases, with 12 bases between. The CDR3 spells CASSQETEGGEQYF. Here the CDR3 DNA reads TGTGCCAGCAGCCAAGAGACGGAAGGGGGCGAGCAGTACTTC.

The chain carries TRBV19 and TRBJ2-1; D is perhaps TRBD2 (6 bases). Germline CDR1 is LNHDA and CDR2 is SQIVND (reference sequence). V was pared by 3 bases and J by 7 bases, with 16 bases between. This CDR3 contains 15 residues. The DNA of the CDR3 is TGTGCCAGTAGTATTTCGCCCGGGGGTCGGAATGAGCAGTTCTTC. Translation: CASSISPGGRNEQFF.

This clonotype appeared a few times. The chain employs TRBV20-1 and TRBJ2-3; 10 bases line up with TRBD1. Germline loops: CDR1 DFQATT, CDR2 SNEGSKA (reference sequence). The CDR3 runs to 13 residues. The CDR3 protein is CSGTGTGADTQYF. CDR3 nucleotides: TGCAGCGGGACCGGGACAGGGGCCGATACGCAGTATTTT.

There are many counts of this clonotype. This chain links TRBV7-9 with TRBJ1-1; no clear D. The CDR3 totals 14 residues. V lost 5 bases, J lost 6 bases, and 16 bases lay in between. Germline CDR1 is SEHNR and CDR2 is FQNEAQ (reference sequence). CDR3 loop: CASSPLAGSPEAFF. CDR3 nucleotides: TGTGCCAGCAGCCCGTTAGCAGGTTCCCCTGAAGCTTTCTTT. Full variable domain (rest looked up from reference TRBV7-9 and TRBJ1-1): DTGVSQNPRHKITKRGQNVTFRCDPISEHNRLYWYRQTLGQGPEFLTYFQNEAQLEKSRLLSDRFSAERPKGSFSTLEIQRTEQGDSAMYLCASSPLAGSPEAFFGQGTRLTVV.